This T cell receptor beta chain is from a study of cytomegalovirus exposure and HLA in healthy donors. About the research overall: About 85 million unique TCRs from HLA-typed donors were held in an early release of data. Study-wide findings and caveats: An assumption of roughly uniform sequencing depth across donors underlay the presence/absence analyses. Later analysis demonstrated an association between a missense DCLRE1C variant and TCR beta V- and J-gene trimming.

This PCR relied on a set of 60 Vbeta primers and 13 Jbeta primers. TCRdb's copy holds only in-frame clones and misses some; the assay was immunoSEQ multiplex PCR. This sample's table reports more than 40,000 clones. With regard to this clone: Antigen unknown.

The source material was PBMCs. This sequence originates from a woman between 40 and 50 years old in good health and CMV-seronegative.

The CDR3 reads CASSPTGPPSAYEQYF. DNA for the CDR3: TGTGCCAGCAGCCCTACGGGTCCTCCGAGCGCCTACGAGCAGTACTTC. The rearrangement links TRBV9 to TRBJ2-7, with D uncertain. The CDR3 contains 16 residues. Germline assignment: CDR1 SGDLS and CDR2 YYNGEE. The V gene lost 4 bases and the J gene lost 2 bases, with 19 bases spanning the gap.